This passage covers 7 T cell receptor beta chains from one sample sequenced in a study of blood T cell repertoires in COVID-19. Using immunoSEQ multiplex PCR, the repertoire was profiled, and TCRdb retains in-frame clones only, with some absent. Among 200,000 to 250,000 clones, approximately 87% were seen once, and the ten largest hold 2.2%. The sample was peripheral blood. The receptors here all came from a woman aged 50 to 60 with acute or convalescent COVID-19.

The V call is TRBV3-1 (or the pseudogene TRBV3-2), the J call TRBJ2-1; D perhaps matches TRBD2 (6 bases). V was shortened by 0 bases and J by 7 bases, with 13 bases between the two germline ends. The germline CDR1 and CDR2 sequences are LGHDT and YNNKEL (reference sequence). The CDR3 length is 15 residues. CDR3 loop: CASSQDLGSENEQFF. In DNA form, the CDR3 reads TGTGCCAGCAGCCAAGATCTCGGGAGCGAGAATGAGCAGTTCTTC.

The rearrangement uses TRBV7-2 and TRBJ2-7, with D perhaps TRBD2 (7 bases). The germline V gene encodes CDR1 SGHTA and CDR2 FQGNSA. V lost 5 bases to trimming and J lost 6 bases, with 20 bases between them. This CDR3 contains 15 residues. Here the CDR3 reads CASSPNDGGRIEQYF. CDR3 coding DNA: TGTGCCAGCAGCCCGAACGACGGGGGGCGCATCGAGCAGTACTTC.

This sequence joins TRBV4-2 and TRBJ2-2; D call uncertain. The germline CDR1 and CDR2 sequences are LGHNA and YNFKEQ. V lost 1 base and J lost 0, with 6 bases in between. CDR3 size: 15 residues. The CDR3 nucleotides read TGTGCCAGCAGCCAAGGTGCAGCGAACACCGGGGAGCTGTTTTTT. This sequence encodes CASSQGAANTGELFF.

This clone was counted a single time. This chain's CDR3 is CASSSRDEQYF. In DNA form, the CDR3 reads TGTGCCAGCAGCTCCCGGGACGAGCAGTACTTC. V gene TRBV7-2 combines with J gene TRBJ2-7; no reliable D call. V lost 4 bases and J lost 5, with 6 bases in between. Looked up from germline, CDR1 is SGHTA and CDR2 is FQGNSA. The CDR3 consists of 11 residues.

V and J are TRBV5-1 and TRBJ1-2; no clear D gene. Germline CDR1 and CDR2: SGHRS and YFSETQ. Between the trimmed V and J ends, which lost 0 bases and 2 bases, there was a span of 5 bases. CDR3 length: 13 residues. CDR3 bases: TGCGCCAGCAGCTTGGGGCGGAACTATGGCTACACCTTC. Translated, it gives CASSLGRNYGYTF.

CDR3 nucleotides: TGTGCCAGCAGCTTCTCCGGGACAGAGAACACTGAAGCTTTCTTT. Its translation: CASSFSGTENTEAFF. The V gene is TRBV7-2, the J gene TRBJ1-1; 7 bases align to TRBD1. The CDR3 extends over 15 amino acids. Germline V gene data show CDR1 as SGHTA and CDR2 as FQGNSA. The V gene end was trimmed by 3 bases and the J gene end by 1 base; junction bases not matched to a gene: 5.

This chain joins TRBV6-2 or TRBV6-3 and TRBJ1-6; 10 bases fit TRBD1. V shed 2 bases, J shed 7 bases, and the junction held 2 bases outside the gene matches. Germline values: CDR1 MNHEY, CDR2 SVGEGT. The CDR3 loop spans 15 amino acids. The CDR3 DNA sequence: TGTGCCAGCAGTTACGACAGGGGGCTCAATTCACCCCTCCACTTT. It is translated as CASSYDRGLNSPLHF.